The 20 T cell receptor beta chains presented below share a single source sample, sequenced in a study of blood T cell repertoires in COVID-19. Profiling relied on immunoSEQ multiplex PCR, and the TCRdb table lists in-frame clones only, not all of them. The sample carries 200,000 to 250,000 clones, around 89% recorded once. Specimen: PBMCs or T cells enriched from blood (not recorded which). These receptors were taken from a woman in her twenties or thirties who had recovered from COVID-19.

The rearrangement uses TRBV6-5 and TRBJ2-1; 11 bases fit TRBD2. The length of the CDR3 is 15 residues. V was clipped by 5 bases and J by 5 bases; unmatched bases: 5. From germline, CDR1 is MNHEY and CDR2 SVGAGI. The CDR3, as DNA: TGTGCCAGCAGTACCCCTAGCGGGGGGAACAATGAGCAGTTCTTC. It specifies CASSTPSGGNNEQFF.

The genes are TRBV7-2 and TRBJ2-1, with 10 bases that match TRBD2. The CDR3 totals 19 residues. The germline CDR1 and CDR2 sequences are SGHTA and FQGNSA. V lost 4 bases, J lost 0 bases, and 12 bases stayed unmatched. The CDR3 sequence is CASSSLGSGGASSYNEQFF. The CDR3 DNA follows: TGTGCCAGCAGCTCGCTTGGGAGCGGGGGGGCAAGCTCCTACAATGAGCAGTTCTTC.

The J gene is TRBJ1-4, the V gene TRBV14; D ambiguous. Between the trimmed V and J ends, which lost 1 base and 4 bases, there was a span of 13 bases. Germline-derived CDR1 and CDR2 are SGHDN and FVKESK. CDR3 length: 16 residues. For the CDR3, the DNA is TGTGCCAGCAGCCAAGTGGTTGGAGGCCTTAATGAAAAACTGTTTTTT. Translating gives CASSQVVGGLNEKLFF.

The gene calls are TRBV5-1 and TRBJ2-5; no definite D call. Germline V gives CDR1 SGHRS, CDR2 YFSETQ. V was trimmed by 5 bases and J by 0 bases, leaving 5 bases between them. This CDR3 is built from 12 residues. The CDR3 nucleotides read TGCGCCAGCAGATATTACCAAGAGACCCAGTACTTC. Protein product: CASRYYQETQYF.

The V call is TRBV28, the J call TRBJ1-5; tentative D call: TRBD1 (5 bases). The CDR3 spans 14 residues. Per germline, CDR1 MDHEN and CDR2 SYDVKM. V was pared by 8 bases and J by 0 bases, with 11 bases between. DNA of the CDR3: TGTGCCAGCGGGGCAGGCGATAGCAATCAGCCCCAGCATTTT. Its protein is CASGAGDSNQPQHF. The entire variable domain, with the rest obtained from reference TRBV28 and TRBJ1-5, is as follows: DVKVTQSSRYLVKRTGEKVFLECVQDMDHENMFWYRQDPGLGLRLIYFSYDVKMKEKGDIPEGYSVSREKKERFSLILESASTNQTSMYLCASGAGDSNQPQHFGDGTRLSIL.

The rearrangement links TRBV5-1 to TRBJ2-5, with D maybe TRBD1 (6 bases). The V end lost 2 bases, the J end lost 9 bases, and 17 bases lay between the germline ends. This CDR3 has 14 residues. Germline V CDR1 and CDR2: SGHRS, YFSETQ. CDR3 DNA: TGCGCCAGCAGCTTCAGGGACACCGGGACCCCCCAGTACTTC. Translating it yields CASSFRDTGTPQYF.

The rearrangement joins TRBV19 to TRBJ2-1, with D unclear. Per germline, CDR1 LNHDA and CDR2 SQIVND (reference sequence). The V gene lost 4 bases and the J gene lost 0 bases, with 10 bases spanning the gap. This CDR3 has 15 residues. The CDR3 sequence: CASSTRRSSYNEQFF. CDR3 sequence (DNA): TGTGCCAGTAGTACCCGACGGAGCTCCTACAATGAGCAGTTCTTC.

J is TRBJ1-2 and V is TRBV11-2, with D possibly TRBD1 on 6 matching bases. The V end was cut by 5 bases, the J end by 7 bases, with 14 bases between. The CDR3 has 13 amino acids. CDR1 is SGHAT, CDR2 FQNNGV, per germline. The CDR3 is CASSHGTSGGYTF. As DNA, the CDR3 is TGTGCCAGCAGCCACGGGACAAGCGGTGGCTACACCTTC.

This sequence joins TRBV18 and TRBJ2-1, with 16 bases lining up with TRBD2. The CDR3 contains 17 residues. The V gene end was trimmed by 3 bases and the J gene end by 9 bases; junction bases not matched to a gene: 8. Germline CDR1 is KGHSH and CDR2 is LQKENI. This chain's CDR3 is CASSPRTGTSGGGEQFF. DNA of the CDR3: TGTGCCAGCTCACCTCGGACCGGGACTAGCGGGGGGGGTGAGCAGTTCTTC.

The CDR3 DNA is TGTGCCAGCAGCCCGACGGACAGAAGCTATGGCTACACCTTC. This sequence encodes CASSPTDRSYGYTF. The chain carries TRBV5-5 and TRBJ1-2, with a weak D call TRBD1 (6 bases). Germline V gives CDR1 SGHKS, CDR2 YYEKEE (reference sequence). This CDR3 contains 14 residues. The ends were cut back, 4 bases at V and 4 bases at J, with 14 bases in the middle.

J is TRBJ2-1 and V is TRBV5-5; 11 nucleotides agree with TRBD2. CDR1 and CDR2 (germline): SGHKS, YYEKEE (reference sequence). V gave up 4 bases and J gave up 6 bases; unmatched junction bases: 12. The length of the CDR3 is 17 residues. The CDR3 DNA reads TGTGCCAGCAGCCCACCCAGGCTAGCGGGGGGCCCCAATGAGCAGTTCTTC. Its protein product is CASSPPRLAGGPNEQFF.

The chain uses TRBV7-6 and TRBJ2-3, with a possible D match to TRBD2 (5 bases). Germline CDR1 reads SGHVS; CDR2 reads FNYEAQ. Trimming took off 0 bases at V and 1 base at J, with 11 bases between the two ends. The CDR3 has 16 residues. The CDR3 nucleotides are TGTGCCAGCAGCTTAGCGAGGCTAGCCGGCACAGATACGCAGTATTTT. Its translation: CASSLARLAGTDTQYF.

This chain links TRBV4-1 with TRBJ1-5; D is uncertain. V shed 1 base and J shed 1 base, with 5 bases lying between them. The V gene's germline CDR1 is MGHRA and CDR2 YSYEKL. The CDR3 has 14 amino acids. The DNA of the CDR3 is TGCGCCAGCAGCCAAGCTATGAGCAATCAGCCCCAGCATTTT. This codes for CASSQAMSNQPQHF.

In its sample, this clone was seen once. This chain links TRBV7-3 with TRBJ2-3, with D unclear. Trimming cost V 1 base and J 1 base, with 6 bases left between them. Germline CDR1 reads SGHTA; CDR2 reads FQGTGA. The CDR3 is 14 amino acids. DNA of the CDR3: TGTGCCAGCAGCTTAAGTCCGGGCACAGATACGCAGTATTTT. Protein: CASSLSPGTDTQYF. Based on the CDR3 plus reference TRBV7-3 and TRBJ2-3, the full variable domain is GAGVSQTPSNKVTEKGKYVELRCDPISGHTALYWYRQSLGQGPEFLIYFQGTGAADDSGLPNDRFFAVRPEGSVSTLKIQRTERGDSAVYLCASSLSPGTDTQYFGPGTRLTVL.

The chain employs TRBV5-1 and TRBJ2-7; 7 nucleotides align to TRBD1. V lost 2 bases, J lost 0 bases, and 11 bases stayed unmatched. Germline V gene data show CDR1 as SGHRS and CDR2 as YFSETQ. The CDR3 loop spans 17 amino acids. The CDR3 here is CASSFVGRGQFSYEQYF. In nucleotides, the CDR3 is TGCGCCAGCAGCTTTGTAGGTAGGGGACAGTTCTCCTACGAGCAGTACTTC.

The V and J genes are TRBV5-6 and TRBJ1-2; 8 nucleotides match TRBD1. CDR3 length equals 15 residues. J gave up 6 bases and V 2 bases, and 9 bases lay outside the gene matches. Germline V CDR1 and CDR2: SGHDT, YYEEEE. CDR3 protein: CASSFLDRGWDGYTF. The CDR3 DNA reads TGTGCCAGCAGCTTTTTAGACAGGGGATGGGATGGCTACACCTTC.

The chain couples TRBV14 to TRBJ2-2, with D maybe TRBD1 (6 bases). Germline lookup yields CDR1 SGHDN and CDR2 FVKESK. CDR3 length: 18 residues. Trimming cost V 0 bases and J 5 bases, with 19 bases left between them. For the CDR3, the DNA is TGTGCCAGCAGCCAAGATTCGGGACACCCAGAAGTTACCGGGGAGCTGTTTTTT. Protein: CASSQDSGHPEVTGELFF. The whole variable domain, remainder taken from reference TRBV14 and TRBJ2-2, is EAGVTQFPSHSVIEKGQTVTLRCDPISGHDNLYWYRRVMGKEIKFLLHFVKESKQDESGMPNNRFLAERTGGTYSTLKVQPAELEDSGVYFCASSQDSGHPEVTGELFFGEGSRLTVL.

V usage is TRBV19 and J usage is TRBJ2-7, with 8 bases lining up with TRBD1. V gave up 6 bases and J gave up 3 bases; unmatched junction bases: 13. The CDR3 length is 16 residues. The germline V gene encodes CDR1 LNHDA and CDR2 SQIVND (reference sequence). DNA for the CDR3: TGTGCCAGTAGCCCCACTCCCCACAGGGGGATCTACGAGCAGTACTTC. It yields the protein CASSPTPHRGIYEQYF.

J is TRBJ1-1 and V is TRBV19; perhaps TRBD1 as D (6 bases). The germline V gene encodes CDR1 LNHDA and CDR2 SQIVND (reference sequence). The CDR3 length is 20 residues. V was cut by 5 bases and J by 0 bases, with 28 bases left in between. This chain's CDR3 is CASSPHRGGDLSHLNTEAFF. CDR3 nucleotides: TGTGCCAGTAGTCCTCATAGGGGGGGCGACCTCTCACATTTGAACACTGAAGCTTTCTTT.

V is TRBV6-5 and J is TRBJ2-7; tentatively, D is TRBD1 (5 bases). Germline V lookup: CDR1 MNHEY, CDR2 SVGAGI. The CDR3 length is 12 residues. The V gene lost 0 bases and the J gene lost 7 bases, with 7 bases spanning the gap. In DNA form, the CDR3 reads TGTGCCAGCAGTTACTCAGGGGTTGAGCAGTACTTC. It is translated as CASSYSGVEQYF.